The clone carrying this T cell receptor (beta chain) was seen a handful of times. The target antigen is unknown. The data originate from a study of identical twins. Findings of the study overall: Cord blood beta clonotypes present at high abundance carried fewer insertions; no such pattern appeared in memory repertoires.

The CDR3 covers 14 residues. CDR1 and CDR2 (germline): DFQATT, SNEGSKA (reference sequence). The ends lost 1 base at V and 8 bases at J; junction bases unmatched: 7. TCRdb processed the 5' RACE reads anew with MiXCR; each CDR3 protein has one entry. This sample yields around 490,000 distinct CDR3 sequences, of which about a fifth are seen a single time; roughly 0.5% belongs to the top ten. These data were likewise used in another study, on yellow fever vaccine responses in identical twins.

The chain carries TRBV20-1 and TRBJ2-1; 8 bases line up with TRBD2. The specimen sequenced was CD4+ T cells sorted from blood. This sequence was found in a woman in her late teens or twenties in good health. CDR3 DNA: TGCAGTGCTAGAGTCCCGGGGGGGCGGGATGAGCAGTTCTTC. Protein sequence: CSARVPGGRDEQFF.